This TCR beta chain stems from a study of blood T cell repertoires in COVID-19. Study overall: The study drew acute and convalescent COVID-19 samples from the United States, Italy and Spain. Nucleic acid was either cDNA or gDNA, and it came from T cells, B-cell-depleted T cells, or PBMCs.

The ends were cut back, 0 bases at V and 2 bases at J, with 14 bases in the middle. Germline assignment: CDR1 MGHRA and CDR2 YSYEKL. This CDR3 region has 16 residues. The assay was immunoSEQ multiplex PCR, and TCRdb's table has in-frame clones only and misses some. The sample holds 300,000 to 400,000 clones, around nine tenths seen once. This clone has a handful of counts. The V and J genes are TRBV4-1 and TRBJ2-7, with unresolved D. This receptor was identified in a man aged 50-60 years with active or convalescent COVID-19. Sequenced material: peripheral blood. In nucleotides, the CDR3 is TGCGCCAGCAGCCAAGATCCCTTAGGCAGGACCTACGAGCAGTACTTC. This translates into CASSQDPLGRTYEQYF.